This is a list of T cell receptor beta chains from one sample in a study of T cells in Graves' hyperthyroidism and ophthalmopathy. From the multiplex PCR reads, TCRdb called clonotypes with MiXCR, one entry per CDR3 protein. The profile shows approximately 870,000 distinct CDR3 sequences, over 35% of them singletons. Sequencing used blood. The receptors originated from a man younger than 30 with Graves' hyperthyroidism. CDR3s include the opening cysteine and the closing phenylalanine or tryptophan. D genes are given only for firm matches. Clone size appears in some rows only: once, few, many, or a class for an expanded clone.

D | J | size | V | CDR3 | DNA
NA | TRBJ2-2 | NA | TRBV10-3 | CVAKGGLNTGELFF | TGTGTCGCGAAGGGGGGCCTGAACACCGGGGAGCTGTTTTTT
NA | TRBJ2-7 | NA | TRBV4-2 | CASSQDDERAGWDEQYF | TGTGCCAGCAGCCAAGATGACGAGAGGGCCGGGTGGGACGAGCAGTACTTC
NA | TRBJ2-2 | NA | TRBV7-2 | CASSGIPGELFF | TGTGCCAGCAGCGGGATCCCCGGGGAGCTGTTTTTT
TRBD1 | TRBJ2-5 | few | TRBV5-1 | CASSVGAGTGSGETQYF | TGCGCCAGCAGTGTCGGCGCCGGGACAGGGAGTGGTGAGACCCAGTACTTC
NA | TRBJ2-7 | many | TRBV11-1 | CASTPWEGREQYF | TGTGCCAGCACCCCGTGGGAAGGTCGGGAGCAGTACTTC
NA | TRBJ2-7 | NA | TRBV15 | CATSRDFGPGLNYEQYF | TGTGCCACCAGCAGAGATTTTGGGCCGGGACTTAACTACGAGCAGTACTTC
TRBD1 | TRBJ2-7 | once | TRBV10-3 | CAIQRQGAREQYF | TGTGCCATCCAGAGACAGGGCGCTCGCGAGCAGTACTTC
TRBD1 | TRBJ1-1 | NA | TRBV4-1 | CASSQWPQGASGNTEAFF | TGCGCCAGCAGCCAATGGCCCCAGGGGGCTTCGGGGAACACTGAAGCTTTCTTT
NA | TRBJ1-1 | NA | TRBV10-3 | CAISESSMTLAEAFF | TGTGCCATCAGTGAGTCGAGCATGACTCTAGCGGAAGCTTTCTTT
NA | TRBJ1-5 | NA | TRBV10-3 | CAIHQGRDQPQHF | TGTGCCATCCATCAGGGGCGTGACCAGCCCCAGCATTTT
TRBD1 | TRBJ1-4 | NA | TRBV29-1 | CSVRDRPNEKLFF | TGCAGCGTCCGGGACAGGCCTAATGAAAAACTGTTTTTT
TRBD1 | TRBJ1-5 | NA | TRBV24-1 | CASRPRTGGNQPQHF | TGTGCCAGCAGACCCCGGACAGGGGGGAATCAGCCCCAGCATTTT
NA | TRBJ2-7 | NA | TRBV20-1 | CSAIDMKGAYEQYF | TGCAGTGCCATAGATATGAAAGGAGCCTACGAGCAGTACTTC
NA | TRBJ1-1 | many | TRBV7-9 | CASSLNGVRTEAFF | TGTGCCAGCAGCTTGAATGGGGTTAGGACTGAAGCTTTCTTT
NA | TRBJ1-1 | NA | TRBV2 | CASNSFLEAFF | TGTGCCAGCAATAGCTTCCTTGAAGCTTTCTTT
NA | TRBJ2-2 | NA | TRBV20-1 | CSARDQKVGLAPHTGELFF | TGCAGTGCTAGAGATCAGAAAGTAGGGCTAGCACCCCACACCGGGGAGCTGTTTTTT
TRBD2 | TRBJ2-5 | NA | TRBV6-6 | CASSAEGGETQYF | TGTGCCAGCAGTGCGGAGGGAGGGGAGACCCAGTACTTC
TRBD2 | TRBJ2-7 | NA | TRBV2 | CASSDPSGAPYEQYF | TGTGCCAGCAGTGACCCTAGCGGGGCACCCTACGAGCAGTACTTC
NA | TRBJ1-1 | NA | TRBV4-3 | CASSQELGGWTEAFF | TGCGCCAGCAGCCAAGAGCTTGGGGGTTGGACTGAAGCTTTCTTT
NA | TRBJ1-5 | NA | TRBV2 | CASQDAYSNQPQHF | TGTGCCAGCCAGGACGCGTATAGCAATCAGCCCCAGCATTTT